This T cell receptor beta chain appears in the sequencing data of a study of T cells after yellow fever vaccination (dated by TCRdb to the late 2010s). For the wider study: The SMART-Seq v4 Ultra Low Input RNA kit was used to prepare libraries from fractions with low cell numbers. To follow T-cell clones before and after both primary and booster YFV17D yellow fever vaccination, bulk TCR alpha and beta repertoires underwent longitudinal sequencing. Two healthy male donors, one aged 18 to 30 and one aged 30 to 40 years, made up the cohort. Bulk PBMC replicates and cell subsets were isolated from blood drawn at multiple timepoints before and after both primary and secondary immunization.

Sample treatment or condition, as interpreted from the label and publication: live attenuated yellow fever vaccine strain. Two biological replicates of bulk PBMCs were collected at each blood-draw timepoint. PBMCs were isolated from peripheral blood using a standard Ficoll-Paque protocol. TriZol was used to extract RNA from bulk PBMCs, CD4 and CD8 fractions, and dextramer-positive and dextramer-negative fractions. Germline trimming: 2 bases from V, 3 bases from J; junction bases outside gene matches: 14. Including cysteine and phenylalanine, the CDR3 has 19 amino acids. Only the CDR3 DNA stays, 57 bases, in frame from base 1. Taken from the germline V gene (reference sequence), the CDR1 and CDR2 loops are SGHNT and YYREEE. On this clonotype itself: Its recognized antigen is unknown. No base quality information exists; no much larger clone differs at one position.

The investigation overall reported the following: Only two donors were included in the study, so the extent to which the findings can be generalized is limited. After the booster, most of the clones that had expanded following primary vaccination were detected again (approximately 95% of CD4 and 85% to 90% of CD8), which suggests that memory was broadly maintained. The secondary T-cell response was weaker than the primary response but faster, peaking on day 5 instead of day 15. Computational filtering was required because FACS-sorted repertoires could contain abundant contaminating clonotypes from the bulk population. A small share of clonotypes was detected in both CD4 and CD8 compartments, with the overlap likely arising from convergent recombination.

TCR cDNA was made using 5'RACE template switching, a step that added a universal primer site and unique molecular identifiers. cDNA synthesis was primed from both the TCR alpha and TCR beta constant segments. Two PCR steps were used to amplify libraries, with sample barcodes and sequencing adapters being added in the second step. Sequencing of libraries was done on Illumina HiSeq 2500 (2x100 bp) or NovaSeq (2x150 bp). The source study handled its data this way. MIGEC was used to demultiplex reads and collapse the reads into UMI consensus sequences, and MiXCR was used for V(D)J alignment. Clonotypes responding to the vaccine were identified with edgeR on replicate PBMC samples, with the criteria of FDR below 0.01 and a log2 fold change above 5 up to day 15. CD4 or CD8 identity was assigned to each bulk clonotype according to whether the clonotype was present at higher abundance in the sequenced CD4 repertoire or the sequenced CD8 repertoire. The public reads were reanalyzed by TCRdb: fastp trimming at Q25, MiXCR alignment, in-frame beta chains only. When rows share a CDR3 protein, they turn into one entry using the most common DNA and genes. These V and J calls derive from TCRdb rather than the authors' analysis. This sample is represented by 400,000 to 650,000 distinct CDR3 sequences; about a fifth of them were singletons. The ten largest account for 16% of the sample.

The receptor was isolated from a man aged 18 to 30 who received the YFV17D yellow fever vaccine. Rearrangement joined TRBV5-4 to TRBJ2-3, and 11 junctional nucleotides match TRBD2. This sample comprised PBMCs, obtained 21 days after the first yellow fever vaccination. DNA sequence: TGTGCCAGCAGCTTTCGGGCTAGCGGGGGGCCTAGGGGGACAGATACGCAGTATTTT. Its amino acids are CASSFRASGGPRGTDTQYF.